The rows below give T cell receptor beta chains drawn from one sample of a study of OX40 agonist ivuxolimab in advanced cancers. The data were produced by immunoSEQ multiplex PCR, yet TCRdb's version contains in-frame clones alone and is incomplete. The table lists over 45,000 clones, approximately 80% of them singletons. The material sequenced was CD4+ or CD8+ T cells sorted from blood, taken in a trial of the OX40 agonist ivuxolimab. The receptors stem from an adult with an advanced solid tumor such as melanoma, head and neck, liver or kidney cancer. CDR3s include the opening cysteine and the closing phenylalanine or tryptophan. The order of the fields is clone size, V gene, D gene, J gene, CDR3 DNA, CDR3 protein. A D gene is named only where the DNA matches it firmly. Clone size appears in some rows only: once, few, many, or a class for an expanded clone.

>NA|TRBV27|TRBD1|TRBJ1-1
TGTGCCAGCAGTCCGGGACAGGGGGCACCCCGGGACACTGAAGCTTTCTTT
CASSPGQGAPRDTEAFF
>NA|TRBV19|NA|TRBJ2-2
TGTGCCAGTAGTGTCCGGGGTCCTAGGAACACCGGGGAGCTGTTTTTT
CASSVRGPRNTGELFF
>NA|TRBV19|TRBD2|TRBJ2-2
TGTGCCAGTATAAGCGGGAGTTCGTTGGACACCGGGGAGCTGTTTTTT
CASISGSSLDTGELFF
>NA|TRBV18|NA|TRBJ1-2
TGTGCCAGTCACGGCCGCAACCCTGGCAACTATGGCTACACCTTC
CASHGRNPGNYGYTF
>NA|TRBV7-2|NA|TRBJ2-3
TGTGCCAGCAGCTGGGGGGGCACAGATACGCAGTATTTT
CASSWGGTDTQYF
>NA|TRBV7-2|NA|TRBJ2-1
TGTGCCAGCAGCTTAGAACGACTAGAGTCCCAGTTCTTC
CASSLERLESQFF
>few|TRBV10-3|NA|TRBJ1-5
TGTGCCATAGGTCCCGGTAGCAATCAGCCCCAGCATTTT
CAIGPGSNQPQHF
>NA|TRBV7-2|NA|TRBJ2-2
TGTGCCAGCAGCTTATTGCGGGAGCTGTTTTTT
CASSLLRELFF
>NA|TRBV4-2|TRBD2|TRBJ2-2
TGTGCCAGCAGCCCTAAGGACAGACGGACTAGCGGGGGGGCTTATACCGGGGAGCTGTTTTTT
CASSPKDRRTSGGAYTGELFF
>once|TRBV9|NA|TRBJ2-2
TGTGCCAGCAGCCCGTTCGTGGGGGTAGAGACCGGGGAGCTGTTTTTT
CASSPFVGVETGELFF
>NA|TRBV2|NA|TRBJ2-3
TGTGCCAGCATTTGGAGAGGTGAAGATACGCAGTATTTT
CASIWRGEDTQYF
>NA|TRBV9|NA|TRBJ2-5
TGTGCCAGCAGCGCAAGTAGCGGAATCGGGGAGACCCAGTACTTC
CASSASSGIGETQYF
>NA|TRBV18|NA|TRBJ1-3
TGTGCCAGCTCACCGGGCGCAGGGAGTGGAAACACCATATATTTT
CASSPGAGSGNTIYF
>NA|TRBV18|TRBD1|TRBJ1-4
TGTGCCAGCTCGCCCTATGTGACAGGGGACGTTGAAAAACTGTTTTTT
CASSPYVTGDVEKLFF
>NA|TRBV7-3|TRBD2|TRBJ2-3
TGTGCCAGCAGCGCCAGGCTAGCGGGGAGCACAGATACGCAGTATTTT
CASSARLAGSTDTQYF
>NA|TRBV7-6|TRBD2|TRBJ2-1
TGTGCCAGCAGCCCCGCGGGAGCGGGAGGTCTCAATGAGCAGTTCTTC
CASSPAGAGGLNEQFF
>NA|TRBV4-1|TRBD2|TRBJ2-1
TGCGCCAGCAGCCCTGCGGGACTACCCCTGGAGGTGCAGTTCTTC
CASSPAGLPLEVQFF
>once|TRBV29-1|NA|TRBJ1-2
TGCAGCGTTGAAGTGGGTAAGGGCTATGGCTACACCTTC
CSVEVGKGYGYTF
>NA|TRBV18|NA|TRBJ1-2
TGTGCCAGCTCACCTCAAACCCAGGGAAGCTATGGCTACACCTTC
CASSPQTQGSYGYTF
>NA|TRBV5-5|NA|TRBJ1-2
TGTGCCAGCAGCCTGACCGCCAGGGAGAGTTTCTCTGGCTACACCTTC
CASSLTARESFSGYTF
>NA|TRBV4-2|NA|TRBJ1-1
TGTGCCAGCAGCCAAGATACGGGTCGGGCTGAAGCTTTCTTT
CASSQDTGRAEAFF
>NA|TRBV4-1|NA|TRBJ1-1
TGCGCCAGCAGCCAAGAACCGCGGACTGAAGCTTTCTTT
CASSQEPRTEAFF
>NA|TRBV6-5|NA|TRBJ1-1
TGTGCCAGCAGCCTGAGGGGGTCTGGCACTGAAGCTTTCTTT
CASSLRGSGTEAFF
>once|TRBV5-1|NA|TRBJ2-1
TGCGCCAGCAGCTTAGTGGGGGGCGGGAGCGTCAATGAGCAGTTCTTC
CASSLVGGGSVNEQFF
>NA|TRBV7-2|NA|TRBJ1-6
TGTGCCAGCAGCCCCCAGAGCTCCTATAATTCACCCCTCCACTTT
CASSPQSSYNSPLHF
>NA|TRBV7-6|NA|TRBJ2-5
TGTGCCAGCAGCCCCCAGCCAGGGGGGGCCATCGGGGAGACCCAGTACTTC
CASSPQPGGAIGETQYF
>NA|TRBV11-2|NA|TRBJ1-1
TGTGCCAGCAGCTTCCGGGAGGGAAACACTGAAGCTTTCTTT
CASSFREGNTEAFF
>NA|TRBV5-6|NA|TRBJ2-7
TGTGCCAGCAGCCGGGATCCCGCCTACGAGCAGTACTTC
CASSRDPAYEQYF
>NA|TRBV19|NA|TRBJ1-2
TGTGCCAGTAGTATAGCGCCCACGACAGGTGGCTACACCTTC
CASSIAPTTGGYTF
>NA|TRBV15|NA|TRBJ1-2
TGTGCCACCAGCAGGGGACCGGTAGGAGGAGGCTACACCTTC
CATSRGPVGGGYTF
>NA|TRBV7-9|NA|TRBJ2-5
TGTGCCAGCAGCCCGCCCCGACGGGAAGGAGAGACCCAGTACTTC
CASSPPRREGETQYF
>NA|TRBV10-1|TRBD1|TRBJ2-7
TGCGCCAGCAGTCGGACAGGGGGAAACTACGAGCAGTACTTC
CASSRTGGNYEQYF
>NA|TRBV5-6|NA|TRBJ2-3
TGTGCCAGCAGCTGGGGGGCGGGGGACACAGATACGCAGTATTTT
CASSWGAGDTDTQYF
>NA|TRBV27|TRBD1|TRBJ1-2
TGTGCCAGCAGTTTAAGGACAGGGCGAGGCTACACCTTC
CASSLRTGRGYTF
>NA|TRBV5-1|NA|TRBJ1-4
TGCGCCAGCAGCTTGGGAGCAGGGCTGGATGAAAAACTGTTTTTT
CASSLGAGLDEKLFF
>NA|TRBV28|TRBD2|TRBJ2-5
TGTGCCAGCGAAGCGGGAGCCCGAGAGACCCAGTACTTC
CASEAGARETQYF
>NA|TRBV7-2|NA|TRBJ1-1
TGTGCCAGCAGCTTAGGGAGCTCAAAGCAAGCTTTCTTT
CASSLGSSKQAFF
>few|TRBV19|NA|TRBJ1-1
TGTGCCAGTAGTCCCCGGACGGCGAACACTGAAGCTTTCTTT
CASSPRTANTEAFF
>NA|TRBV18|NA|TRBJ2-7
TGTGCCAGCTCACCTACACGAACCTACGGGCAGTACTTC
CASSPTRTYGQYF
>NA|TRBV4-1|NA|TRBJ2-7
TGCGCCAGCAGCCCGGGGACTTACGGCTACGAGCAGTACTTC
CASSPGTYGYEQYF
>NA|TRBV2|TRBD1|TRBJ2-5
TGTGCCAGCAGTGTACAGGGGTGGGAGACCCAGTACTTC
CASSVQGWETQYF
>NA|TRBV21-1|NA|TRBJ2-7
TGTGCCAGCAGCACCTACGAGCAGTACTTC
CASSTYEQYF
>NA|TRBV5-1|NA|TRBJ2-1
TGCGCCAGCAGCTCCCCGCGCGGGGTGATCTACAATGAGCAGTTCTTC
CASSSPRGVIYNEQFF
>NA|TRBV5-6|NA|TRBJ2-3
TGTGCCAGCAGCTTGGTTCCGTACACAGATACGCAGTATTTT
CASSLVPYTDTQYF
>NA|TRBV19|NA|TRBJ2-4
TGTGCCAGTATGGGGGCCAAAAACATTCAGTACTTC
CASMGAKNIQYF
>NA|TRBV30|NA|TRBJ1-2
TGTGCCTGGACCGTCGGCGGCGGAAGCAGTGGCTACACCTTC
CAWTVGGGSSGYTF